This T cell receptor beta chain was captured by sequencing in a study of blood T cell repertoires in COVID-19. Per the germline V gene, CDR1 is SGHKS and CDR2 is YYEKEE (reference sequence). The CDR3 has 13 amino acids. V lost 5 bases to trimming and J lost 1 base; unmatched junction nucleotides: 1. Authors' methods: Amplification of reference gene primers provided the estimated nucleated cell counts. Produced via immunoSEQ multiplex PCR; TCRdb's table is partial and in-frame only. For V, J and clone size, that table is used; D and trimming come from the DNA. The data contain under 200,000 clones, about 85% of them seen just once; the ten biggest clones take up around 7%.

The source material was peripheral blood. This receptor was taken from a woman over 75 in a cohort sampled during active or convalescent COVID-19. The genes are TRBV5-5 and TRBJ2-5; TRBD1 aligns across 8 bases. The CDR3 loop reads CASSQGAQETQYF. The CDR3 DNA reads TGTGCCAGCAGTCAGGGGGCCCAAGAGACCCAGTACTTC.